One and the same sample provided the 8 T cell receptor beta chains below, sequenced in a study of T cell responses to AZD1222 COVID-19 vaccine. Libraries were prepared by immunoSEQ multiplex PCR; TCRdb keeps only in-frame clonotypes and omits some of them. The data hold over 130,000 clones, with under 95% observed a single time. This specimen consisted of peripheral blood, obtained on day 0 of AZD1222 vaccination. The receptors here all came from an adult in good health.

The chain couples TRBV5-5 to TRBJ1-4; D might be TRBD1 (5 bases). Germline CDR1 reads SGHKS; CDR2 reads YYEKEE (reference sequence). The CDR3 has 14 residues. Trimming removed 1 base at V and 8 bases at J, with 12 bases between. Here the CDR3 reads CASSLWGRGEKLFF. CDR3 nucleotides: TGTGCCAGCAGCTTGTGGGGCCGAGGAGAAAAACTGTTTTTT.

Comments on this clone: Relative to the germline gene, one junction end is altered; a read error may explain this. The chain recombines TRBV6-6 with TRBJ1-1, with no clear D. Germline V CDR1 and CDR2: MNHNY, SVGAGI (reference sequence). This CDR3 region has 13 residues. The CDR3, as DNA: TGTGCCTGCAGGTTCGACATGAACACTGAAGCTTTCTTT. Translating gives CACRFDMNTEAFF.

The V call is TRBV6-5, the J call TRBJ2-1; 8 positions match TRBD2. With 7 bases clipped from V and 6 bases from J, the junction kept 11 bases outside the gene matches. Germline loops: CDR1 MNHEY, CDR2 SVGAGI. This CDR3 has 15 residues. The CDR3: CASTSGSQAVNEQFF. CDR3 DNA: TGTGCCAGCACAAGCGGGAGTCAGGCGGTCAATGAGCAGTTCTTC.

This clone occurred once. The gene calls are TRBV3-1 (or the pseudogene TRBV3-2) and TRBJ1-2; D is undetermined. Germline values: CDR1 LGHDT, CDR2 YNNKEL (reference sequence). The ends were cut back, 3 bases at V and 3 bases at J, with 14 bases in the middle. The CDR3 totals 15 residues. In DNA form, the CDR3 reads TGTGCCAGCAGCCAGAACTATCAGGCCTACTATGGCTACACCTTC. The encoded protein is CASSQNYQAYYGYTF.

The V call is TRBV4-3, the J call TRBJ2-5, with TRBD2 matching over 8 bases. CDR1 is LGHNA, CDR2 YSLEER, per germline. Trimming at V came to 4 bases and at J to 5 bases, leaving 9 bases not matched to a gene. This CDR3 comprises 15 residues. Here the CDR3 DNA reads TGCGCCAGCAGCCGCGCGGGGGGTCCGGGGGAGACCCAGTACTTC. Amino acids: CASSRAGGPGETQYF.

The chain has TRBV15 and TRBJ2-1, with 9 bases fitting TRBD1. The germline CDR1 and CDR2 sequences are LNHNV and YYDKDF (reference sequence). The length of the CDR3 is 14 residues. V shed 3 bases and J 10 bases; nucleotides not matched to a gene: 7. The CDR3 DNA sequence: TGTGCCACCAGCAGGGACAGGGGAGCTGTGGAGCAGTTCTTC. Its translation: CATSRDRGAVEQFF.

The rearrangement uses TRBV9 and TRBJ1-1; 9 positions match TRBD1. CDR1 and CDR2 (germline): SGDLS, YYNGEE. J lost 4 bases, V lost 3 bases, and 7 bases had no gene match. The length of the CDR3 is 15 residues. Here the CDR3 reads CASSGNRGQVTEAFF. Written as DNA, the CDR3 is TGTGCCAGCAGCGGCAACAGGGGGCAGGTCACTGAAGCTTTCTTT.

This chain links TRBV7-3 with TRBJ1-5, with 10 bases identical to TRBD1. Germline loops: CDR1 SGHTA, CDR2 FQGTGA. The CDR3 is made up of 16 amino acids. V lost 5 bases to trimming and J lost 2 bases; unmatched junction nucleotides: 6. CDR3 bases: TGTGCCAGCAGCCGAAGGGACAGGGGACGCAATCAGCCCCAGCATTTT. It specifies CASSRRDRGRNQPQHF.